This record covers a single T cell receptor (beta chain). This sample is part of a study of shared T cell receptors in the human thymus. This CDR3 is 14 amino acids long. CDR1 is SGHTA, CDR2 FQGNSA, per germline. Losses at the gene ends were 1 base for V and 4 bases for J; bases not matched to a gene: 1. Profiled with immunoSEQ multiplex PCR; TCRdb holds only in-frame clones, not every one. The profile covers 450,000 to 650,000 clones, with approximately 80% appearing a single time and more than 0.01% taken by the ten largest. These data were likewise used in another study, on human thymus T cells. From that study: It was healthy Finnish infants having corrective surgery for congenital heart defects who were the donors. In thymic and blood repertoires alike, V and J usage looked biased. Thymic repertoires of unrelated individuals were reported in related research to overlap highly.

The TCR sequence derives from a boy less than two years old with a congenital heart defect. Sequenced material: thymocytes. The V call is TRBV7-2, the J call TRBJ2-7, with TRBD2 matching 10 bases. The CDR3 coding sequence is TGTGCCAGCAGCTTAGTTAGCGGGAGGTACGAGCAGTACTTC. It is translated as CASSLVSGRYEQYF.